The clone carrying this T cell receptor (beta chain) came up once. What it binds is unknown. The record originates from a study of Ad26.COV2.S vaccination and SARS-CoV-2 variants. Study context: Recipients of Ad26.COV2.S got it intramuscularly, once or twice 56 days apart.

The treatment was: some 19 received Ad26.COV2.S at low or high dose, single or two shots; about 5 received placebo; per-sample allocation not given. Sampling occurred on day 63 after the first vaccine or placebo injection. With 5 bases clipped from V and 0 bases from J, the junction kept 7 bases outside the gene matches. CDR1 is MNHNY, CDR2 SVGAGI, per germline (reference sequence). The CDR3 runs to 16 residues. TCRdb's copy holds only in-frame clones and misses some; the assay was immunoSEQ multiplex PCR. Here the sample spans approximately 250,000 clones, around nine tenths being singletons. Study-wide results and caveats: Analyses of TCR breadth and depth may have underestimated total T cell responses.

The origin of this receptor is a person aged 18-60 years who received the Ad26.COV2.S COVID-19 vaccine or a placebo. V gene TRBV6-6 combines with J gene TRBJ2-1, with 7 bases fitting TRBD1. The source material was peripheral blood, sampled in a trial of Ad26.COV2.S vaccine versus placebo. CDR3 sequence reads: CASSRTGVSSYNEQFF. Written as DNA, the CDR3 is TGTGCCAGCAGTCGAACAGGGGTTAGCTCCTACAATGAGCAGTTCTTC.